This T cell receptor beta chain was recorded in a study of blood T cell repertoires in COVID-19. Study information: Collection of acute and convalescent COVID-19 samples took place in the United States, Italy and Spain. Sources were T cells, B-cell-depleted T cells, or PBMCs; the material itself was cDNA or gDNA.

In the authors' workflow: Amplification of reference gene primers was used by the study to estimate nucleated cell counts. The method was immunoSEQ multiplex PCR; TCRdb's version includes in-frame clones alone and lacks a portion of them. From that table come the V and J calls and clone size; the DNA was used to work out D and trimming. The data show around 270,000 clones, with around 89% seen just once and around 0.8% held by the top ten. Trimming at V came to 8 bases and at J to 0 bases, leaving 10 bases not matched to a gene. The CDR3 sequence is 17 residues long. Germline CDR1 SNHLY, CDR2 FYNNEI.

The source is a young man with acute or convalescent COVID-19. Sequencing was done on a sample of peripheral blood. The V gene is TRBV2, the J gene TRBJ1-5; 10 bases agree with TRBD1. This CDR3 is CASRRDRGEYSNQPQHF. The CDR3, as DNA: TGTGCCAGCCGCCGGGACAGGGGCGAATATAGCAATCAGCCCCAGCATTTT. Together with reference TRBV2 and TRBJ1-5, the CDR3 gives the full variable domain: EPEVTQTPSHQVTQMGQEVILRCVPISNHLYFYWYRQILGQKVEFLVSFYNNEISEKSEIFDDQFSVERPDGSNFTLKIRSTKLEDSAMYFCASRRDRGEYSNQPQHFGDGTRLSIL.